These 15 T cell receptor beta chains came from one sample sequenced in a study of blood T cell repertoires in COVID-19. Clones were sequenced by immunoSEQ multiplex PCR, and TCRdb holds only the in-frame ones, with some missing. Counted here are some 240,000 clones, about 94% occurring once; the ten biggest clones make up 0.65% to 0.85%. Sequencing was done on a sample of peripheral blood. These receptors all come from a man aged 60 to 69 with COVID-19, enrolled during active disease.

The gene calls are TRBV27 and TRBJ2-7, with a tentative D call TRBD2 (5 bases). The germline V gene encodes CDR1 MNHEY and CDR2 SMNVEV (reference sequence). Trimming removed 2 bases from V and 2 bases from J, with 10 bases in between. The CDR3 has 14 residues. The CDR3: CASSLRGYPYEQYF. CDR3 DNA: TGTGCCAGCAGTTTAAGAGGGTACCCCTACGAGCAGTACTTC.

This clone was observed a single time. This chain uses TRBV7-3 with TRBJ1-1; weak D call: TRBD1 (6 bases). Germline CDR1 reads SGHTA; CDR2 reads FQGTGA. CDR3 length: 15 residues. V lost 2 bases and J 0 bases, leaving 10 bases between the germline ends. CDR3 protein: CASSLEGDMNTEAFF. The CDR3 DNA sequence: TGTGCCAGCAGCTTAGAGGGGGATATGAACACTGAAGCTTTCTTT.

The chain joins TRBV5-1 to TRBJ2-7; 7 positions match TRBD1. The CDR3 extends over 13 amino acids. The trim removed 3 bases at V and 1 base at J, leaving 1 base unmatched. From germline, CDR1 is SGHRS and CDR2 YFSETQ. CDR3 region: CASSSGQSYEQYF. The CDR3 bases are TGCGCCAGCAGCTCGGGACAGTCCTACGAGCAGTACTTC.

This sequence joins TRBV16 and TRBJ2-7, with 9 bases identical to TRBD1. This CDR3 is 16 amino acids long. Germline V CDR1 and CDR2: KGHSY, FQNENV. Losses at the gene ends were 4 bases for V and 2 bases for J; bases not matched to a gene: 9. CDR3 DNA: TGTGCCAGCAGCCCGTCAGACAGGGGGACTCCCTACGAGCAGTACTTC. Its protein product is CASSPSDRGTPYEQYF. Full variable domain (rest looked up from reference TRBV16 and TRBJ2-7): GEEVAQTPKHLVRGEGQKAKLYCAPIKGHSYVFWYQQVLKNEFKFLISFQNENVFDETGMPKERFSAKCLPNSPCSLEIQATKLEDSAVYFCASSPSDRGTPYEQYFGPGTRLTVT.

The chain carries TRBV19 and TRBJ2-3; 7 bases map to TRBD2. The trim removed 4 bases at V and 3 bases at J, leaving 7 bases unmatched. The length of the CDR3 is 15 residues. Germline lookup yields CDR1 LNHDA and CDR2 SQIVND (reference sequence). The CDR3 region has the DNA TGTGCCAGTAGTAGCACTAGCGTTCCTACAGATACGCAGTATTTT. Encoded protein: CASSSTSVPTDTQYF.

This clone was counted a few times. This chain connects TRBV30 to TRBJ1-3, with D possibly matching TRBD1 (6 bases). The V gene's germline CDR1 is GTSNPN and CDR2 SVGIG (reference sequence). This CDR3 has 14 residues. With 4 bases removed from V and 3 bases from J, the gap between germline ends came to 13 bases. The CDR3: CAWIGRGSGNTIYF. CDR3 DNA: TGTGCCTGGATAGGGAGGGGGAGTGGAAACACCATATATTTT.

The chain has TRBV28 and TRBJ1-2; D unclear. This CDR3 has 12 amino acids. The V gene's germline CDR1 is MDHEN and CDR2 SYDVKM. V was clipped by 9 bases and J by 7 bases, with 15 bases between them. The CDR3: CASQVNLGGYTF. The CDR3 DNA sequence: TGTGCCAGTCAAGTCAACCTCGGTGGCTACACCTTC.

The rearrangement joins TRBV5-5 to TRBJ2-7; TRBD2 agrees at 8 bases. Germline V CDR1 and CDR2: SGHKS, YYEKEE (reference sequence). With 0 bases clipped from V and 6 bases from J, the junction kept 2 bases outside the gene matches. The CDR3 extends over 13 amino acids. The DNA of the CDR3 is TGTGCCAGCAGCTTGGTCCTAGCGGGCGAGCAGTACTTC. Encoded protein: CASSLVLAGEQYF.

V usage is TRBV6-5 and J usage is TRBJ2-1; perhaps TRBD2 as D (6 bases). This CDR3 is 13 amino acids long. Germline CDR1 and CDR2: MNHEY and SVGAGI. Trimming pared 7 bases from V and 6 bases from J, leaving 13 bases between. The CDR3 coding sequence is TGTGCCAGCAACGGAAACGGGGGCAATGAGCAGTTCTTC. This codes for CASNGNGGNEQFF.

The genes are TRBV7-2 and TRBJ2-7; D possibly corresponds to TRBD2 (6 bases). Deletions cut 1 base from V and 0 bases from J, with 10 bases between. CDR1 is SGHTA, CDR2 FQGNSA, per germline. The CDR3 covers 15 residues. This chain's CDR3 is CASSLDVGSSYEQYF. The CDR3 DNA sequence: TGTGCCAGCAGCTTAGACGTCGGGAGCTCCTACGAGCAGTACTTC.

V gene TRBV7-2 combines with J gene TRBJ2-3; 11 nucleotides align to TRBD2. Germline V CDR1 and CDR2: SGHTA, FQGNSA. The CDR3 runs 18 residues. Trimming cost V 5 bases and J 3 bases; bases outside gene matches: 13. CDR3: CASSLLAGGPSGTDTQYF. In nucleotides, the CDR3 is TGTGCCAGCAGCCTTTTAGCGGGAGGGCCCAGCGGGACAGATACGCAGTATTTT.

The chain combines TRBV20-1 with TRBJ2-7; D may be TRBD1 (5 bases). Germline CDR1 is DFQATT and CDR2 is SNEGSKA (reference sequence). CDR3 length equals 11 residues. Deletions cut 7 bases from V and 9 bases from J, with 16 bases between. The CDR3 sequence: CSVGGLQGQYF. CDR3 nucleotides: TGCAGTGTGGGTGGGCTGCAGGGGCAGTACTTC.

V and J are TRBV6-1 and TRBJ2-2; TRBD2 matches at 7 bases. This CDR3 comprises 16 residues. In germline, CDR1 is MNHNS, CDR2 SASEGT. Losses at the gene ends were 2 bases for V and 6 bases for J; bases not matched to a gene: 9. As DNA, the CDR3 is TGTGCCAGCAGTGAAACGGGACTAATGAGGGCCGGGGAGCTGTTTTTT. Protein product: CASSETGLMRAGELFF.

The chain has TRBV9 and TRBJ1-3, with D possibly matching TRBD1 (5 bases). V lost 3 bases and J lost 2, with 12 bases in between. The germline V gene has CDR1 SGDLS and CDR2 YYNGEE. The length of the CDR3 is 15 residues. CDR3 sequence reads: CASSARVVPGNTIYF. In DNA form, the CDR3 reads TGTGCCAGCAGCGCCAGGGTAGTCCCTGGAAACACCATATATTTT.

The J gene is TRBJ2-7, the V gene TRBV9; 15 nucleotides match TRBD2. The CDR3 has 18 residues. The germline V gene has CDR1 SGDLS and CDR2 YYNGEE. The trim removed 2 bases at V and 5 bases at J, leaving 11 bases unmatched. The CDR3 region is CASSVTPGLAGGSHEQYF. As DNA, the CDR3 is TGTGCCAGCAGCGTGACACCGGGACTAGCGGGAGGCTCTCACGAGCAGTACTTC.